These T cell receptor beta chains were read from a single sample in a study of cytomegalovirus exposure and HLA in healthy donors. Libraries were prepared by immunoSEQ multiplex PCR; TCRdb keeps only in-frame clonotypes and omits some of them. The repertoire table contains tens of thousands of clones. The source material was PBMCs. The receptors were gathered from a female donor in good health and CMV-seropositive. Both conserved end residues are part of each CDR3. Each record gives: D gene, J gene, V gene, CDR3 protein, CDR3 DNA. The D gene is left open where the match is weak.

>TRBD2|TRBJ2-7|TRBV29-1
CSVEDLSGRAAEQYF
TGCAGCGTTGAAGACCTAAGCGGGAGGGCCGCCGAGCAGTACTTC
>.|TRBJ2-7|TRBV6-5
CASNKVKGRYEQYF
TGTGCCAGCAACAAGGTAAAGGGGCGCTACGAGCAGTACTTC
>.|TRBJ2-1|TRBV5-4
CASSFERIEQFF
TGTGCCAGCAGCTTCGAGCGGATTGAGCAGTTCTTC
>.|TRBJ1-2|TRBV23-1
CASSQFLRVYGYTF
TGCGCCAGCAGTCAATTTCTCAGGGTCTATGGCTACACCTTC
>TRBD2|TRBJ2-7|TRBV4-1
CASSQESSGIDEQYF
TGCGCCAGCAGCCAAGAGTCTAGCGGGATCGACGAGCAGTACTTC
>TRBD1|TRBJ1-1|TRBV7-2
CASSLVIGGNTEAFF
TGTGCCAGCAGCTTAGTCATAGGGGGCAACACTGAAGCTTTCTTT
>.|TRBJ1-6|TRBV6-5
CASRGPGSPLHF
TGTGCCAGCAGGGGGCCGGGTTCACCCCTCCACTTT
>.|TRBJ2-7|TRBV5-1
CASSSGGGSPSYEQYF
TGCGCCAGCAGCTCTGGGGGCGGGAGCCCCTCCTACGAGCAGTACTTC
>TRBD2|TRBJ2-3|TRBV7-9
CASSPRGGRDTQYF
TGTGCCAGCAGCCCCCGCGGGGGACGGGATACGCAGTATTTT
>.|TRBJ1-5|TRBV28
CATSRILGPNQPQHF
TGTGCCACCAGCCGCATATTGGGCCCCAATCAGCCCCAGCATTTT
>TRBD2|TRBJ2-1|TRBV5-4
CASSSPSGRANEQFF
TGTGCCAGCAGTTCCCCTAGCGGGAGGGCCAATGAGCAGTTCTTC
>TRBD1|TRBJ2-7|TRBV6-1
CASDTARDSLQYF
TGTGCCAGCGATACCGCAAGGGACAGTTTGCAGTACTTC
>TRBD1|TRBJ1-1|TRBV5-4
CASRPGQGRNTEAFF
TGTGCCAGCAGGCCGGGACAGGGGCGTAACACTGAAGCTTTCTTT
>.|TRBJ1-2|TRBV2
CASSPGIPYGYTF
TGTGCCAGCAGCCCAGGGATACCCTATGGCTACACCTTC
>.|TRBJ2-7|TRBV10-3
CAISELEGLEQYF
TGTGCCATCAGTGAGTTGGAGGGGCTCGAGCAGTACTTC
>.|TRBJ1-1|TRBV6-1
CASRRELMNTEAFF
TGTGCCAGCAGAAGAGAACTCATGAACACTGAAGCTTTCTTT
>.|TRBJ1-2|TRBV27
CASQKSNSDLGRYTF
TGTGCCAGCCAAAAATCGAATTCGGACTTGGGCCGCTACACCTTC
>TRBD1|TRBJ1-2|TRBV2
CASSEAGQGIYGYTF
TGTGCCAGCAGTGAAGCGGGACAGGGGATCTATGGCTACACCTTC
>.|TRBJ1-2|TRBV18
CASTVRQGHRRNYGYTF
TGTGCCAGCACAGTCCGGCAGGGACACCGGAGGAACTATGGCTACACCTTC
>TRBD2|TRBJ2-2|TRBV4-2
CASSQPSGTGELFF
TGTGCCAGCAGCCAGCCGAGCGGGACGGGGGAGCTGTTTTTT
>TRBD1|TRBJ2-5|TRBV18
CASSPGQGKETQYF
TGTGCCAGCTCACCGGGACAGGGGAAAGAGACCCAGTACTTC
>TRBD1|TRBJ2-2|TRBV4-3
CASSQVIPQGVTNTGELFF
TGCGCCAGCAGCCAAGTTATACCCCAGGGGGTGACGAACACCGGGGAGCTGTTTTTT